One and the same sample provided the 7 T cell receptor beta chains below, sequenced in a study of cytotoxic CD8 clonotypes in ibrutinib-treated CLL (dated by TCRdb to the early 2020s). Per the publication, the time point label means: 12 to 13 months on ibrutinib. Receptors were amplified or captured by the immunoSEQ multiplex PCR assay. TCRdb's version of the immuneACCESS table is confined to in-frame rearrangements and falls short of the full clone set. An unresolved V gene accounts for under half of the shortfall where checked; the remainder is of unknown origin. In all, the sample holds just over 200,000 clones, and roughly 77% of those were seen once. The ten largest clones take up approximately 5.9% of the sample. The specimen comprised PBMCs, sampled after 12 months of ibrutinib treatment. All receptors come from a human donor with chronic lymphocytic leukemia.

This clone has a single count. The CDR3 loop reads CASSPLDGQRLYEQYF. The CDR3 region has the DNA TGTGCCAGCAGTCCCCTAGATGGACAGAGACTCTACGAGCAGTACTTC. This chain uses TRBV27 with TRBJ2-7, with D possibly matching TRBD1 (6 bases). Trimming shortened V by 5 bases and J by 3 bases, and 20 bases separated the two germline ends. The CDR3 has 16 residues. The V gene's germline CDR1 is MNHEY and CDR2 SMNVEV (reference sequence).

This clone was seen a handful of times. The chain has TRBV7-9 and TRBJ1-1; D is unclear. This CDR3 has 11 amino acids. Germline CDR1 is SEHNR and CDR2 is FQNEAQ (reference sequence). V lost 4 bases, J lost 7 bases, and 7 bases lay in between. CDR3 in DNA: TGTGCCAGCAGCTCCTTGGTTGAAGCTTTCTTT. Encoded protein: CASSSLVEAFF.

A word on this clone: This clone may be a read error of a much larger clone one base away. This chain uses TRBV27 with TRBJ2-5; D gene uncertain. Germline V lookup: CDR1 MNHEY, CDR2 SMNVEV (reference sequence). Trimming left V 5 bases short and J 2 bases short, with 3 bases between. This CDR3 region has 11 residues. The CDR3 DNA sequence: TGTGCCAGCAGTCTTCAAGAGACCCAGTACTTC. It encodes CASSLQETQYF.

The chain is built from TRBV6-5 and TRBJ1-5; D possibly corresponds to TRBD1 (5 bases). The V and J ends lost 11 bases and 6 bases respectively, with 14 bases between them. CDR1 and CDR2 from the germline V gene are MNHEY and SVGAGI. The CDR3 has 12 residues. The CDR3 bases are TGTGCCGGTGGAGGACAAGCTCAGCCCCAGCATTTT. Amino acids: CAGGGQAQPQHF.

This chain joins TRBV27 and TRBJ2-2; 7 nucleotides align to TRBD1. There are 16 residues in the CDR3. Germline V gene lookup returns CDR1 MNHEY and CDR2 SMNVEV (reference sequence). Trimming removed 4 bases from V and 5 bases from J; junction bases left unmatched: 10. Here the CDR3 DNA reads TGTGCCAGCAGTTCACGAGACAGGGTAGGAACCGGGGAGCTGTTTTTT. Translated, it gives CASSSRDRVGTGELFF.

This clone came up once. This chain links TRBV29-1 with TRBJ2-7; D gene unclear. Trimming cost V 3 bases and J 6 bases, with 15 bases left between them. Germline V gene sequence: CDR1 SQVTM, CDR2 ANQGSEA. CDR3 length: 13 amino acids. The CDR3 here is CSVDRLLPGEQYF. Here the CDR3 DNA reads TGCAGCGTTGACAGACTCCTACCGGGCGAGCAGTACTTC.

This chain links TRBV5-1 with TRBJ1-5; D unresolved. The CDR3 contains 13 residues. The V and J ends lost 4 bases and 7 bases respectively, with 12 bases between them. Germline-derived CDR1 and CDR2 are SGHRS and YFSETQ. The chain's CDR3 is CASSPGSEQPQHF. CDR3 in DNA: TGCGCCAGCAGCCCCGGGTCTGAGCAGCCCCAGCATTTT.